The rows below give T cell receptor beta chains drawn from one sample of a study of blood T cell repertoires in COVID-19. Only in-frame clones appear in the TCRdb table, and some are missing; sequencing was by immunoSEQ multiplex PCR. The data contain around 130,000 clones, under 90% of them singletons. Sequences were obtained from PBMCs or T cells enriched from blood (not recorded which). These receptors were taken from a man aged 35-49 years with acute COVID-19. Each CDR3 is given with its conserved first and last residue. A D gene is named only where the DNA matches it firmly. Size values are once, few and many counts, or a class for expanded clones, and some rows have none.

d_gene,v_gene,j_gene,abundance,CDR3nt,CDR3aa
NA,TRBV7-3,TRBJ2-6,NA,TGTGCCAGCAGCAAGGCGGGGTCTGGGGCCAACGTCCTGACTTTC,CASSKAGSGANVLTF
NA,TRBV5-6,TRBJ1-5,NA,TGTGCCAGCAGCGCCGCACAGGGATCGAGCAATCAGCCCCAGCATTTT,CASSAAQGSSNQPQHF
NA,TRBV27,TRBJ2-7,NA,TGTGCCAGCGCGACAAACAGGGTTGACGAGCAGTACTTC,CASATNRVDEQYF
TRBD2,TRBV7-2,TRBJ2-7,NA,TGTGCCAGCAGCTCCTTTAGCGGGTCTTTTTCCAACGAGCAGTACTTC,CASSSFSGSFSNEQYF
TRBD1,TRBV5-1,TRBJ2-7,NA,TGCGCCAGCAGAATGGGGACAGAACCTTACTACGAGCAGTACTTC,CASRMGTEPYYEQYF
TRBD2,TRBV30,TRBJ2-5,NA,TGTGCCTGGAGTCCCGGGGGGGAGACCCAGTACTTC,CAWSPGGETQYF
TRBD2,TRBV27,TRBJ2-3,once,TGTGCCAGCACAGCGGGAGGGCCAGGGAATACGCAGTATTTT,CASTAGGPGNTQYF
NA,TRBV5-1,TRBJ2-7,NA,TGCGCCAGCAGCCCCGAGGGATCGCCGGGAGTCAAGCAGTACTTC,CASSPEGSPGVKQYF
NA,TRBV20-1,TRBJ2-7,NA,TGCAGTGCTGTTGACAGAAACGAGCAGTACTTC,CSAVDRNEQYF
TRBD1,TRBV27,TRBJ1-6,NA,TGTGCCAGCTGCCTAGACAGGGTTTCAAATTCACCCCTCCACTTT,CASCLDRVSNSPLHF
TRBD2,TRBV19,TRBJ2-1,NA,TGTGCCAGTAGTATAGCTCCGATGGTTTCCGGGACTAGCGGGGGGGAGCAGTTCTTC,CASSIAPMVSGTSGGEQFF
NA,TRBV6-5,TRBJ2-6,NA,TGTGCCACCCTTCACAGCTCTGGGGCCAACGTCCTGACTTTC,CATLHSSGANVLTF
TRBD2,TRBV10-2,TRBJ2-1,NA,TGCGCCAGCAGTGAGTCGAGCGGGGTCTTTTCCGTGAGCTCCTACAATGAGCAGTTCTTC,CASSESSGVFSVSSYNEQFF
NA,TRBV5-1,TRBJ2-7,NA,TGCGCCAGCAGCTTGGCCGGGGTATCAGAAAGCGAGCAGTACTTC,CASSLAGVSESEQYF
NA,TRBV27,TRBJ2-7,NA,TGTGCCAGCAGTTACACGGGACAAAGCGAGCAGTACTTC,CASSYTGQSEQYF
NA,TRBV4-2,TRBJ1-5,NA,TGTGCCAGCAGCCAAGGAGTGACAGGCCATCAGCCCCAGCATTTT,CASSQGVTGHQPQHF
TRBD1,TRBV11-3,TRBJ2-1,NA,TGTGCCAGCAGCCAGTCTCCGGGACAGGTTATCAATGAGCAGTTCTTC,CASSQSPGQVINEQFF
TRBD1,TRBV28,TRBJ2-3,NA,TGTGCCAGCAGTTTATGGCGCTTGGGACAGGGGGCAATTGCAGATACGCAGTATTTT,CASSLWRLGQGAIADTQYF
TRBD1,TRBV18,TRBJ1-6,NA,TGTGCCAGCTCAGGACAGGGTAGCTCCTATAATTCACCCCTCCACTTT,CASSGQGSSYNSPLHF
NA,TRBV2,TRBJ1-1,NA,TGTGCCACCTTCCGGGAAGAGAACACTGAAGCTTTCTTT,CATFREENTEAFF
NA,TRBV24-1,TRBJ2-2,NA,TGTGCCACCGACCAGGGGCAAAACACCGGGGAGCTGTTTTTT,CATDQGQNTGELFF
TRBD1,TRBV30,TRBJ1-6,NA,TGTGCCTGGAGCCCGGGACAGGGGGACAATTCACCCCTCCACTTT,CAWSPGQGDNSPLHF
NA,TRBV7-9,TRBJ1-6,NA,TGTGCCAGCAGCTTAGAAGTAGGCGAGGCGTCACCCCTCCACTTT,CASSLEVGEASPLHF
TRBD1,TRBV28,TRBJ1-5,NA,TGTGCCAGCAGTTTGGGACAGTCCTATCAGCCCCAGCATTTT,CASSLGQSYQPQHF
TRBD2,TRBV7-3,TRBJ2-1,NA,TGTGCCAGCAGCTCTAAACTAGCGGGGGGGCACGATGAGCAGTTCTTC,CASSSKLAGGHDEQFF
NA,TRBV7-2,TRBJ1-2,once,TGTGCCAGCACCATAATGGGGCAGGGAGGTGGTGGCTACACCTTC,CASTIMGQGGGGYTF
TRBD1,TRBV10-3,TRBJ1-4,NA,TGTGCCATCAGCCCCACAGGGGGCGGAGAAAAACTGTTTTTT,CAISPTGGGEKLFF
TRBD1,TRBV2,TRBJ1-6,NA,TGTGCCAGCAGTGAAAGGGGACAGCTCCTCCACTTT,CASSERGQLLHF
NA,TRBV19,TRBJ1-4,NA,TGTGCCAGTAGTATCAAAGGCGGAACTAATGAAAAACTGTTTTTT,CASSIKGGTNEKLFF
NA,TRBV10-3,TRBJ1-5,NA,TGTGCCATCAGTGAGAGGGGGAACAGGGTAGGAGATCAGCCCCAGCATTTT,CAISERGNRVGDQPQHF
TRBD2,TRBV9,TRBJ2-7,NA,TGTGCCAGCAGCGTAGGCGGGAGCGGAAACGAGCAGTACTTC,CASSVGGSGNEQYF